The source of this TCR beta chain is a study of T cells after posttransplantation cyclophosphamide. Study-wide results and caveats: Donor-recipient repertoire similarity was low at 1-2 months, rising over year one. TRB clonality was highly associated with recipient CMV seropositivity and reactivation. Blood and skin or GI T cell repertoires showed limited TRB overlap.

The V gene end was trimmed by 4 bases and the J gene end by 6 bases; junction bases not matched to a gene: 0. Germline V gene sequence: CDR1 SGHTA, CDR2 FQGTGA. This CDR3 spans 11 amino acids. Clones were sequenced by immunoSEQ multiplex PCR, and TCRdb holds only the in-frame ones, with some missing. This repertoire shows some 61,000 clones, around 93% found once; its top ten account for nearly 3%. With regard to this clone: Its matching antigen is unknown.

This related bone marrow graft donor gave peripheral blood on the day of marrow donation. Sequenced input: PBMCs. The receptor was isolated from a woman younger than 45 in good health and a related stem cell transplant donor. The chain employs TRBV7-3 and TRBJ2-7, with 7 bases matching TRBD1. CDR3 nucleotide sequence: TGTGCCAGCAGCTGGACAGGCGAGCAGTACTTC. This translates into CASSWTGEQYF.